A selection of T cell receptor beta chains follows, all from one sample in a study of blood T cell repertoires in COVID-19. Clones were sequenced by immunoSEQ multiplex PCR, and TCRdb holds only the in-frame ones, with some missing. The sample consists of roughly 230,000 clones, 70% to 90% of them appearing once. The sample consisted of peripheral blood. The receptors here all came from a man aged 40-49 years with acute or convalescent COVID-19. CDR3s include the opening cysteine and the closing phenylalanine or tryptophan. D genes are given only for firm matches. Clone size is given for some rows only: seen once, a few or many times, or a class if the clone is expanded.

clone size: NA; D gene: NA; V gene: TRBV27; J gene: TRBJ2-3; CDR3 protein: CASSLRQASTDTQYF; CDR3 DNA: TGTGCCAGCAGTCTTCGACAGGCCAGCACAGATACGCAGTATTTT
clone size: NA; D gene: TRBD1; V gene: TRBV6-2/TRBV6-3; J gene: TRBJ2-2; CDR3 protein: CASSMDRVYGELFF; CDR3 DNA: TGTGCCAGCAGTATGGACAGGGTATACGGGGAGCTGTTTTTT
clone size: NA; D gene: NA; V gene: TRBV28; J gene: TRBJ1-1; CDR3 protein: CASSPPNRADTEAFF; CDR3 DNA: TGTGCCAGCAGTCCACCTAACAGGGCTGATACTGAAGCTTTCTTT
clone size: NA; D gene: NA; V gene: TRBV4-1; J gene: TRBJ2-5; CDR3 protein: CASSQDSPGVRGQETQYF; CDR3 DNA: TGCGCCAGCAGCCAAGATTCCCCAGGTGTTCGAGGGCAAGAGACCCAGTACTTC
clone size: NA; D gene: TRBD1; V gene: TRBV7-8; J gene: TRBJ2-1; CDR3 protein: CASSGSGTATYNEQFF; CDR3 DNA: TGTGCCAGCAGCGGCAGTGGGACAGCGACCTACAATGAGCAGTTCTTC
clone size: once; D gene: NA; V gene: TRBV18; J gene: TRBJ1-6; CDR3 protein: CASSPSGGINSPLHF; CDR3 DNA: TGTGCCAGCTCACCTTCCGGGGGTATTAATTCACCCCTCCACTTT
clone size: NA; D gene: NA; V gene: TRBV4-2; J gene: TRBJ1-2; CDR3 protein: CASSQALSLGYTF; CDR3 DNA: TGTGCCAGCAGCCAAGCACTCTCCCTTGGCTACACCTTC
clone size: NA; D gene: TRBD1; V gene: TRBV5-1; J gene: TRBJ2-7; CDR3 protein: CASSLGQGAYEQYF; CDR3 DNA: TGCGCCAGCAGCCTCGGACAGGGAGCCTACGAGCAGTACTTC
clone size: NA; D gene: NA; V gene: TRBV18; J gene: TRBJ2-7; CDR3 protein: CASSPPGAPYEQYF; CDR3 DNA: TGTGCCAGCTCACCACCGGGAGCCCCTTACGAGCAGTACTTC
clone size: NA; D gene: NA; V gene: TRBV6-6; J gene: TRBJ1-5; CDR3 protein: CASSYLYSNQPQHF; CDR3 DNA: TGTGCCAGCAGTTACTTGTATAGCAATCAGCCCCAGCATTTT
clone size: once; D gene: NA; V gene: TRBV5-1; J gene: TRBJ2-5; CDR3 protein: CASSLGLEETQYF; CDR3 DNA: TGCGCCAGCAGCTTGGGACTAGAAGAGACCCAGTACTTC
clone size: NA; D gene: NA; V gene: TRBV24-1; J gene: TRBJ1-2; CDR3 protein: CATSDRGDGYTF; CDR3 DNA: TGTGCCACCAGTGACCGGGGAGATGGCTACACCTTC
clone size: once; D gene: TRBD1; V gene: TRBV6-5; J gene: TRBJ2-4; CDR3 protein: CASREGAAKNIQYF; CDR3 DNA: TGTGCCAGCAGAGAGGGGGCCGCCAAAAACATTCAGTACTTC
clone size: NA; D gene: NA; V gene: TRBV7-9; J gene: TRBJ1-2; CDR3 protein: CASSLGGDGYTF; CDR3 DNA: TGTGCCAGCAGCCTGGGAGGGGATGGCTACACCTTC
clone size: NA; D gene: TRBD2; V gene: TRBV11-2; J gene: TRBJ2-5; CDR3 protein: CASSFAGGIQETQYF; CDR3 DNA: TGTGCCAGCAGCTTCGCGGGGGGCATTCAAGAGACCCAGTACTTC
clone size: NA; D gene: NA; V gene: TRBV2; J gene: TRBJ2-7; CDR3 protein: CASAGVGAYEQYF; CDR3 DNA: TGTGCCAGCGCAGGGGTGGGAGCCTACGAGCAGTACTTC
clone size: NA; D gene: NA; V gene: TRBV19; J gene: TRBJ1-1; CDR3 protein: CANQGVGRVGSEAFF; CDR3 DNA: TGTGCCAACCAAGGGGTCGGCAGGGTAGGCTCCGAAGCTTTCTTT
clone size: NA; D gene: NA; V gene: TRBV11-2; J gene: TRBJ2-7; CDR3 protein: CASKEERLNSYEQYF; CDR3 DNA: TGTGCCAGCAAGGAGGAGAGACTAAACTCCTACGAGCAGTACTTC